One and the same sample provided the 27 T cell receptor beta chains below, sequenced in a study of OX40 agonist ivuxolimab in advanced cancers. This table comes from immunoSEQ multiplex PCR, and its TCRdb copy is limited to in-frame clones, with some not included. Found here are about 55,000 clones, around 87% of them singletons; the top ten hold roughly 13%. The material was CD4+ or CD8+ T cells sorted from blood, obtained in a trial of the OX40 agonist ivuxolimab. Receptor source: an adult with an advanced solid tumor such as melanoma, head and neck, liver or kidney cancer.

The chain recombines TRBV4-3 with TRBJ2-7; 8 nucleotides line up with TRBD2. Germline-derived CDR1 and CDR2 are LGHNA and YSLEER. The CDR3 extends over 15 amino acids. J was trimmed by 7 bases and V by 0 bases; bases with no gene match: 8. CDR3 residues: CASSQDGSGVGEQYF. CDR3 DNA sequence: TGCGCCAGCAGCCAAGACGGTAGCGGGGTGGGGGAGCAGTACTTC.

The rearrangement uses TRBV6-5 and TRBJ1-2, with D tentatively TRBD1 (5 bases). CDR3 length: 15 residues. V gave up 5 bases and J gave up 0 bases, with 13 bases separating them. Germline V gene sequence: CDR1 MNHEY, CDR2 SVGAGI. The CDR3 protein is CASSGDGRTNYGYTF. The CDR3 nucleotides read TGTGCCAGCAGTGGGGACGGAAGAACTAACTATGGCTACACCTTC.

The chain combines TRBV6-5 with TRBJ2-7; 10 bases line up with TRBD1. CDR1 and CDR2 from the germline V gene are MNHEY and SVGAGI. With V trimmed by 9 bases and J by 6 bases, 2 bases remained unmatched. The CDR3 consists of 11 residues. CDR3 protein: CASWTGGEQYF. DNA for the CDR3: TGTGCCAGTTGGACAGGGGGCGAGCAGTACTTC.

The chain has TRBV25-1 and TRBJ1-4, with D possibly matching TRBD1 (5 bases). Trimming shortened V by 2 bases and J by 7 bases, and 11 bases separated the two germline ends. The CDR3 is 14 amino acids. CDR1 and CDR2 (germline): MGHDK, SYGVNS. CDR3 sequence: CASSEGVGGEKLFF. The CDR3 bases are TGTGCCAGCAGTGAAGGAGTCGGGGGTGAAAAACTGTTTTTT.

This chain joins TRBV6-5 and TRBJ2-7; D may be TRBD2 (6 bases). The germline gives CDR1 MNHEY, CDR2 SVGAGI. Trimming took off 2 bases at V and 2 bases at J, with 10 bases between the two ends. The CDR3 length is 14 residues. The CDR3 region is CASSYGGLTYEQYF. In DNA form, the CDR3 reads TGTGCCAGCAGTTACGGGGGACTTACCTACGAGCAGTACTTC.

The chain couples TRBV7-9 to TRBJ2-3, with 7 bases fitting TRBD2. The germline CDR1 and CDR2 sequences are SEHNR and FQNEAQ (reference sequence). The CDR3 consists of 15 residues. V dropped 5 bases and J dropped 7; count of bases not matched to a gene: 12. CDR3 residues: CASSPLVGGVYTQYF. As DNA, the CDR3 is TGTGCCAGCAGCCCCCTAGTGGGGGGGGTGTATACGCAGTATTTT.

In nucleotides, the CDR3 is TGTGCCAGCAGCTCCATGACAGGGCGAGGGGCTGAAGCTTTCTTT. Amino acids: CASSSMTGRGAEAFF. The rearrangement joins TRBV7-3 to TRBJ1-1; TRBD1 aligns across 7 bases. V lost 4 bases, J lost 6 bases, and 11 bases stayed unmatched. The CDR3 is 15 amino acids. The germline gives CDR1 SGHTA, CDR2 FQGTGA.

The chain uses TRBV28 and TRBJ1-6; D call uncertain. Germline assignment: CDR1 MDHEN and CDR2 SYDVKM. The CDR3 covers 17 residues. Trimming pared 3 bases from V and 4 bases from J, leaving 16 bases between. The DNA for the CDR3 is TGTGCCAGCAGTTTTGCCGCGGGAGGTAATTATAATTCACCCCTCCACTTT. This encodes CASSFAAGGNYNSPLHF. Variable domain in full (rest from reference TRBV28 and TRBJ1-6): DVKVTQSSRYLVKRTGEKVFLECVQDMDHENMFWYRQDPGLGLRLIYFSYDVKMKEKGDIPEGYSVSREKKERFSLILESASTNQTSMYLCASSFAAGGNYNSPLHFGNGTRLTVT.

In its sample, this clone was seen once. The chain is built from TRBV15 and TRBJ1-1; D is uncertain. The germline CDR1 and CDR2 sequences are LNHNV and YYDKDF (reference sequence). Trimming removed 4 bases at V and 2 bases at J, with 8 bases between. There are 13 residues in the CDR3. CDR3 residues: CATSITPNTEAFF. In DNA form, the CDR3 reads TGTGCCACCAGCATCACACCAAACACTGAAGCTTTCTTT.

Relative to its sample, this clone is medium-sized. The sample carries other DNA sequences with the same CDR3. This chain uses TRBV5-6 with TRBJ1-1; D is unresolved. The V and J ends lost 0 bases and 2 bases respectively, with 5 bases between them. Germline V gene sequence: CDR1 SGHDT, CDR2 YYEEEE. This CDR3 is built from 13 residues. As DNA, the CDR3 is TGTGCCAGCAGCTTGGCCGACAACACTGAAGCTTTCTTT. Translated: CASSLADNTEAFF.

V usage is TRBV9 and J usage is TRBJ1-2; maybe TRBD1 (5 bases). Between the trimmed V and J ends, which lost 3 bases and 0 bases, there was a span of 9 bases. Germline values: CDR1 SGDLS, CDR2 YYNGEE. The CDR3 is made up of 14 amino acids. CDR3 sequence: CASSGGEANYGYTF. CDR3 DNA: TGTGCCAGCAGCGGGGGGGAGGCTAACTATGGCTACACCTTC.

V is TRBV19 and J is TRBJ1-2; D is uncertain. The CDR3 totals 13 residues. Per germline, CDR1 LNHDA and CDR2 SQIVND (reference sequence). Between the trimmed V and J ends, which lost 4 bases and 5 bases, there was a span of 11 bases. The CDR3 DNA follows: TGTGCCAGTAGTACGGGAATCGGTTATGGCTACACCTTC. This sequence encodes CASSTGIGYGYTF.

The chain has TRBV15 and TRBJ1-5; tentative D call: TRBD1 (6 bases). With 4 bases removed from V and 3 bases from J, the gap between germline ends came to 22 bases. The CDR3 totals 18 residues. Germline V CDR1 and CDR2: LNHNV, YYDKDF (reference sequence). CDR3: CATSIDGGAQRINQPQHF. CDR3 nucleotides: TGTGCCACCAGCATAGACGGGGGGGCCCAGAGGATCAATCAGCCCCAGCATTTT.

The chain joins TRBV13 to TRBJ1-1, with a possible D match to TRBD1 (6 bases). The length of the CDR3 is 13 residues. The germline V gene encodes CDR1 PRHDT and CDR2 FYEKMQ (reference sequence). The germline V and J ends were trimmed by 6 bases and 2 bases, with 10 bases remaining between them. CDR3 sequence reads: CASRGHPNTEAFF. The DNA of the CDR3 is TGTGCCAGCAGGGGACACCCAAACACTGAAGCTTTCTTT.

There are a few counts of this clone. V usage is TRBV11-2 and J usage is TRBJ2-7; D is unclear. Trimming took off 5 bases at V and 2 bases at J, with 7 bases between the two ends. This CDR3 comprises 12 residues. Germline V gene data show CDR1 as SGHAT and CDR2 as FQNNGV. DNA for the CDR3: TGTGCCAGCAGCCTGGGAACCTACGAGCAGTACTTC. This codes for CASSLGTYEQYF.

This chain connects TRBV27 to TRBJ2-5; 8 bases map to TRBD1. The germline CDR1 and CDR2 sequences are MNHEY and SMNVEV (reference sequence). The CDR3 covers 14 residues. J gave up 1 base and V 3 bases, and 1 base lay outside the gene matches. The CDR3 region has the DNA TGTGCCAGCAGTTTGGGGACAGGCCAAGAGACCCAGTACTTC. Translating it yields CASSLGTGQETQYF.

The V gene is TRBV6-1, the J gene TRBJ1-2; D perhaps matches TRBD1 (6 bases). CDR3 length: 13 residues. V was clipped by 3 bases and J by 5 bases, with 10 bases between them. Germline CDR1 MNHNS, CDR2 SASEGT. This CDR3 is CASSDQDSYGYTF. CDR3 in DNA: TGTGCCAGCAGTGACCAGGACAGTTATGGCTACACCTTC.

A word on this clone: The CDR3 ends on some other residue instead of the conserved phenylalanine or tryptophan, so this is likely a read error. The rearrangement uses TRBV7-8 and TRBJ1-6; the D is unclear. V lost 4 bases to trimming and J lost 5 bases, with 12 bases between them. This CDR3 spans 15 amino acids. Germline CDR1 is SGHVS and CDR2 is FQNEAQ. CDR3 sequence (DNA): TGTGCCAGCAGCTCCCGGCGGGCGGATAATTCACCCCTCCACCTT. Its translation is CASSSRRADNSPLHL.

This clone has a single count. The rearrangement links TRBV7-2 to TRBJ2-3, with a tentative D call TRBD2 (5 bases). Trimming took off 7 bases at V and 12 bases at J, with 20 bases between the two ends. The germline V gene encodes CDR1 SGHTA and CDR2 FQGNSA. The CDR3 totals 13 residues. CDR3 nucleotides: TGTGCCAGCATGATCCCGCGAGGGAGCCTCCAGTATTTT. Translating gives CASMIPRGSLQYF.

The CDR3 bases are TGTGCCAGCAGCTGGGGCACAGGGTATGGCTACACCTTC. Encoded protein: CASSWGTGYGYTF. This chain connects TRBV5-6 to TRBJ1-2, with D possibly matching TRBD1 (6 bases). The V gene's germline CDR1 is SGHDT and CDR2 YYEEEE. With 3 bases removed from V and 5 bases from J, the gap between germline ends came to 11 bases. CDR3 length: 13 residues.

V usage is TRBV15 and J usage is TRBJ1-1; no firm D call. Germline-derived CDR1 and CDR2 are LNHNV and YYDKDF (reference sequence). Trimming cost V 5 bases and J 3 bases, with 10 bases left between them. This CDR3 comprises 13 residues. The CDR3 DNA reads TGTGCCACCAGCGCACGGGTTCACACTGAAGCTTTCTTT. It codes for CATSARVHTEAFF.

This chain links TRBV6-1 with TRBJ2-7; 9 bases map to TRBD1. Unmatched junction bases numbered 7, after V lost 4 bases and J lost 3 bases. This CDR3 is 15 amino acids long. From germline, CDR1 is MNHNS and CDR2 SASEGT. The CDR3 sequence is CASSGGRQGGYEQYF. CDR3 sequence (DNA): TGTGCCAGCAGTGGGGGGAGACAGGGGGGCTACGAGCAGTACTTC.

This clone was seen a single time. This chain joins TRBV19 and TRBJ2-7, with D possibly being TRBD1 or TRBD2 (5 bases each). V lost 3 bases, J lost 4 bases, and 13 bases lay in between. The CDR3 totals 14 residues. Germline V gene lookup returns CDR1 LNHDA and CDR2 SQIVND (reference sequence). Here the CDR3 reads CASSIKGTIYEQYF. The DNA for the CDR3 is TGTGCCAGTAGTATCAAGGGGACGATTTACGAGCAGTACTTC.

The V and J genes are TRBV14 and TRBJ2-2, with unresolved D. Deletions cut 2 bases from V and 1 base from J, with 2 bases between. This CDR3 is built from 13 residues. CDR1 is SGHDN, CDR2 FVKESK, per germline. The CDR3 DNA is TGTGCCAGCAGCCAACTGAACACCGGGGAGCTGTTTTTT. Its translation is CASSQLNTGELFF.

The rearrangement joins TRBV27 to TRBJ2-1, with a possible D match to TRBD1 (6 bases). Germline lookup yields CDR1 MNHEY and CDR2 SMNVEV (reference sequence). The CDR3 is 15 residues long. Trimming removed 6 bases from V and 2 bases from J, with 14 bases in between. CDR3 in amino acids: CASRPFGTPYNEQFF. The CDR3 DNA sequence: TGTGCCAGCAGACCCTTTGGGACACCCTACAATGAGCAGTTCTTC.

Worth noting for this clone: The same CDR3 can be traced to other DNA sequences in this sample. This chain links TRBV20-1 with TRBJ1-2; D is unclear. This CDR3 has 9 residues. Germline lookup yields CDR1 DFQATT and CDR2 SNEGSKA (reference sequence). V lost 5 bases and J 8 bases, leaving 6 bases between the germline ends. The CDR3 loop reads CSALGGYTF. For the CDR3, the DNA is TGCAGTGCTCTAGGGGGCTACACCTTC.

The chain links TRBV11-2 to TRBJ1-2; no clear D. Germline CDR1 and CDR2: SGHAT and FQNNGV. Deletions cut 7 bases from V and 4 bases from J, with 10 bases between. The CDR3 spans 12 residues. CDR3 residues: CASTLLSYGYTF. CDR3 DNA sequence: TGTGCCAGCACCCTTCTTTCCTATGGCTACACCTTC.